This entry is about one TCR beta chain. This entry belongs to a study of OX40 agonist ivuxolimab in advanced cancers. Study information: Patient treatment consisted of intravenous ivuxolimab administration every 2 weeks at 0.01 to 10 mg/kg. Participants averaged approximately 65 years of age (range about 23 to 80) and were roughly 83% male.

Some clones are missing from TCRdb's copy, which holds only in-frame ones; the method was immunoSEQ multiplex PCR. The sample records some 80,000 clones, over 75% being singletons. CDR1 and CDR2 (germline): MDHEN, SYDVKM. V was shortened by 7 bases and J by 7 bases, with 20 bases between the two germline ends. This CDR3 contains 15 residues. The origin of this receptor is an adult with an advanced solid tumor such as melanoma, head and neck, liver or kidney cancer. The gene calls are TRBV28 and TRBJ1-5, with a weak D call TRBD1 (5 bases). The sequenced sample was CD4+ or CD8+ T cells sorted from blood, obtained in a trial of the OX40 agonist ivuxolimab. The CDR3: CASTHGTRGSQPQHF. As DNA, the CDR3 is TGTGCCAGCACTCATGGCACCCGGGGCAGCCAGCCCCAGCATTTT.